This T cell receptor (beta chain) came from a study of blood T cell repertoires in COVID-19. Assay: immunoSEQ multiplex PCR; the TCRdb copy retains only in-frame clones and omits some. The data hold 220,000 or so clones, with 85% to 90% observed a single time. The CDR3 runs 16 residues. The sequence was collected from a woman aged 18-35 years in a cohort exposed to, infected with or recovered from COVID-19 (not recorded which). The material sequenced was PBMCs or T cells enriched from blood (not recorded which). The V call is TRBV21-1, the J call TRBJ1-2. TRBV21-1 is a listed pseudogene. CDR3 nucleotides: TGTGCCAGCAGCAAAGTCCTCGGGACTTATCAGGCTGGCTACACCTTC. Its translation: CASSKVLGTYQAGYTF.